Shown below are 24 T cell receptor beta chains from a single sample sequenced in a study of Graves' ophthalmopathy and Graves' hyperthyroidism. Beta-chain TCR CDR3 regions were amplified from RNA transcripts. Scientists carried out first-round RT-PCR using HTBI primers and then a second-round multiplex PCR. TCRdb redid the calling of the multiplex PCR reads with MiXCR, one entry per CDR3 protein. In the table there are roughly 170,000 distinct CDR3 sequences, roughly 36% of which are singletons. Sequencing was done on a sample of peripheral blood. The receptors were sampled from a man aged 30 to 39 with Graves' ophthalmopathy.

The J gene is TRBJ1-2, the V gene TRBV28, with D possibly matching TRBD1 (5 bases). Trimming stripped 3 bases from V and 5 bases from J, with 16 bases between. The CDR3 sequence is 15 residues long. Germline CDR1 is MDHEN and CDR2 is SYDVKM. In DNA form, the CDR3 reads TGTGCCAGCAGTTTTCGGGGGGTCCCGTATTATGGCTACACCTTC. The encoded protein is CASSFRGVPYYGYTF.

This clonotype was counted at least ten times. This rearrangement joins TRBV25-1 to TRBJ1-2; D call uncertain. Germline-derived CDR1 and CDR2 are MGHDK and SYGVNS. This CDR3 is 11 amino acids long. V gave up 4 bases and J gave up 8 bases, with 8 bases separating them. Here the CDR3 DNA reads TGTGCCAGCAGTGCGTACGGAGGCTACACCTTC. Translating gives CASSAYGGYTF.

This clonotype was picked up many times. The V and J genes are TRBV7-2 and TRBJ2-7; D may correspond to TRBD1 or TRBD2 (6 bases each). The CDR3 runs to 15 residues. Germline CDR1 is SGHTA and CDR2 is FQGNSA. Between the trimmed V and J ends, which lost 0 bases and 3 bases, there was a span of 12 bases. CDR3 nucleotides: TGTGCCAGCAGCTTAGCGCGGGGCAGGGGCTACGAGCAGTACTTC. This codes for CASSLARGRGYEQYF.

The sample holds many counts of this clonotype. The chain carries TRBV7-2 and TRBJ2-4, with unresolved D. The V end was cut by 5 bases, the J end by 2 bases, with 7 bases between. The CDR3 covers 13 residues. CDR1 is SGHTA, CDR2 FQGNSA, per germline. CDR3 residues: CASSQSTKNIQYF. In DNA, the CDR3 is TGTGCCAGCAGCCAAAGCACCAAAAACATTCAGTACTTC.

The gene calls are TRBV19 and TRBJ1-1; the D gene is possibly TRBD1 (6 bases). The V gene lost 5 bases and the J gene lost 3 bases, with 13 bases spanning the gap. Germline V gives CDR1 LNHDA, CDR2 SQIVND (reference sequence). The CDR3 has 14 residues. Written as DNA, the CDR3 is TGTGCCAGTAGTGGGCAGGGGAAGGACACTGAAGCTTTCTTT. This codes for CASSGQGKDTEAFF.

The chain combines TRBV7-9 with TRBJ2-5; D remains ambiguous. From germline, CDR1 is SEHNR and CDR2 FQNEAQ (reference sequence). With 3 bases removed from V and 7 bases from J, the gap between germline ends came to 15 bases. This CDR3 has 14 amino acids. The CDR3 protein is CASSFNPELSTQYF. The CDR3 DNA follows: TGTGCCAGCAGCTTCAATCCAGAGTTATCGACCCAGTACTTC. Drawing the rest from reference TRBV7-9 and TRBJ2-5, the complete variable domain is DTGVSQNPRHKITKRGQNVTFRCDPISEHNRLYWYRQTLGQGPEFLTYFQNEAQLEKSRLLSDRFSAERPKGSFSTLEIQRTEQGDSAMYLCASSFNPELSTQYFGPGTRLLVL.

The chain couples TRBV15 to TRBJ2-7, with 7 bases fitting TRBD2. From germline, CDR1 is LNHNV and CDR2 YYDKDF (reference sequence). Germline trimming cut 6 bases from V and 4 bases from J; bases unmatched to any gene: 9. The CDR3 consists of 14 residues. The CDR3 spells CATRMGGGPYEQYF. CDR3 bases: TGTGCCACCAGAATGGGGGGAGGGCCGTACGAGCAGTACTTC. The full variable domain, its missing parts supplied by reference TRBV15 and TRBJ2-7, is DAMVIQNPRYQVTQFGKPVTLSCSQTLNHNVMYWYQQKSSQAPKLLFHYYDKDFNNEADTPDNFQSRRPNTSFCFLDIRSPGLGDTAMYLCATRMGGGPYEQYFGPGTRLTVT.

The V gene is TRBV6-4, the J gene TRBJ2-3; 10 bases match TRBD2. The CDR3 covers 17 residues. Losses at the gene ends were 6 bases for V and 5 bases for J; bases not matched to a gene: 14. The germline CDR1 and CDR2 sequences are MRHNA and SNTAGT. CDR3 amino acids: CASRIRILAGTEDTQYF. The CDR3 nucleotides are TGTGCCAGCAGGATTCGAATACTAGCGGGGACCGAAGATACGCAGTATTTT.

The chain is built from TRBV28 and TRBJ2-7, with TRBD1 matching 9 bases. After removal of 6 bases from V and 2 bases from J, the junction contained 8 bases not matched to a gene. CDR1 and CDR2 (germline): MDHEN, SYDVKM. The CDR3 covers 15 residues. The CDR3 protein is CASRATGGITYEQYF. The DNA of the CDR3 is TGTGCCAGCAGAGCGACAGGGGGGATTACCTACGAGCAGTACTTC.

This chain uses TRBV7-2 with TRBJ2-5; 10 bases are shared with TRBD2. J gave up 2 bases and V 1 base, and 4 bases lay outside the gene matches. This CDR3 has 16 amino acids. Looked up from germline, CDR1 is SGHTA and CDR2 is FQGNSA. The CDR3 DNA is TGTGCCAGCAGCTTAGAGGCTAGCGGGGGACAAGAGACCCAGTACTTC. Translation: CASSLEASGGQETQYF.

Many counts were recorded for this clonotype. The chain couples TRBV12-3 or TRBV12-4 to TRBJ2-5; possibly TRBD1 for D (5 bases). The V end lost 6 bases, the J end lost 1 base, and 18 bases lay between the germline ends. The CDR3 is 16 residues long. The CDR3 DNA sequence: TGTGCCAGCAGAAGTGCACTTGAGACAGTCCAAGAGACCCAGTACTTC. Amino acid sequence: CASRSALETVQETQYF.

V is TRBV27 and J is TRBJ1-1; 8 nucleotides line up with TRBD1. Germline trimming cut 6 bases from V and 4 bases from J; bases unmatched to any gene: 13. Germline-derived CDR1 and CDR2 are MNHEY and SMNVEV (reference sequence). This CDR3 contains 16 residues. The CDR3: CASRGGQAIPPTEAFF. CDR3 nucleotide sequence: TGTGCCAGCAGGGGGGGACAGGCCATCCCCCCCACTGAAGCTTTCTTT.

This clonotype was observed many times. The chain uses TRBV18 and TRBJ1-2; D is possibly TRBD1 (5 bases). The CDR3 is made up of 13 amino acids. Germline V gives CDR1 KGHSH, CDR2 LQKENI. Trimming removed 2 bases from V and 8 bases from J, with 12 bases in between. The CDR3 sequence is CASSPRGSPGYTF. The CDR3 DNA is TGTGCCAGCTCACCAAGGGGCAGCCCGGGCTACACCTTC.

The chain is built from TRBV12-3 or TRBV12-4 and TRBJ1-1; 7 bases agree with TRBD1. The length of the CDR3 is 12 residues. Trimming at V came to 6 bases and at J to 6 bases, leaving 4 bases not matched to a gene. CDR3 bases: TGTGCCAGCAGGGGGGACAGTCCTGAAGCTTTCTTT. Protein product: CASRGDSPEAFF.

The chain uses TRBV20-1 and TRBJ1-2; no reliable D call. CDR3 size: 12 residues. Germline CDR1 is DFQATT and CDR2 is SNEGSKA (reference sequence). With 6 bases removed from V and 2 bases from J, the gap between germline ends came to 10 bases. This CDR3 is CSALIENYGYTF. In DNA, the CDR3 is TGCAGTGCATTGATAGAAAACTATGGCTACACCTTC.

The rearrangement joins TRBV28 to TRBJ2-4; TRBD1 aligns across 7 bases. The J call is uncertain, as TRBJ2-5 better fits the DNA end. From germline, CDR1 is MDHEN and CDR2 SYDVKM. The CDR3 runs to 12 residues. CDR3 sequence: CASLGTVGTQYF. The CDR3 bases are TGTGCCAGCCTCGGGACAGTAGGGACCCAGTACTTC.

This clonotype came up a few times. The V gene is TRBV6-2 or TRBV6-3, the J gene TRBJ2-5; 9 nucleotides align to TRBD2. CDR1 is MNHEY and CDR2 is SVGEGT in the germline V gene. V trimming: 4 bases; J trimming: 5 bases; junction bases outside the gene matches: 8. The CDR3 sequence is 15 residues long. The CDR3, as DNA: TGTGCCAGCAGTTTTAGCGGGAGTACGTGGGAGACCCAGTACTTC. It encodes CASSFSGSTWETQYF.

The sample holds many counts of this clonotype. The V and J genes are TRBV12-3 or TRBV12-4 and TRBJ2-5, with 10 bases that match TRBD2. With 6 bases clipped from V and 1 base from J, the junction kept 8 bases outside the gene matches. CDR3 size: 16 residues. Here the CDR3 reads CASSRSSGRSQETQYF. The CDR3, as DNA: TGTGCCAGCAGCCGGTCTAGCGGGAGAAGCCAAGAGACCCAGTACTTC.

This clonotype has ten or more counts. J is TRBJ2-7 and V is TRBV15, with 8 bases that match TRBD1. V gave up 5 bases and J gave up 3 bases; unmatched junction bases: 3. The CDR3 covers 13 residues. In germline, CDR1 is LNHNV, CDR2 YYDKDF (reference sequence). In nucleotides, the CDR3 is TGTGCCACCAGCGATGGACAGGGCTACGAGCAGTACTTC. It is translated as CATSDGQGYEQYF.

Ten or more counts support this clonotype. The chain combines TRBV19 with TRBJ2-2, with D maybe TRBD2 (6 bases). CDR3 size: 13 residues. Germline CDR1 LNHDA, CDR2 SQIVND (reference sequence). V lost 9 bases and J 4 bases, leaving 12 bases between the germline ends. The CDR3 bases are TGTGCCAGCTTACGGGAGCTCACCGGGGAGCTGTTTTTT. It yields the protein CASLRELTGELFF.

The rearrangement joins TRBV13 to TRBJ1-1; D is perhaps TRBD1 (5 bases). CDR1 is PRHDT, CDR2 FYEKMQ, per germline (reference sequence). This CDR3 spans 14 amino acids. V dropped 5 bases and J dropped 2 bases, with 12 bases sitting between them. The CDR3 nucleotides read TGTGCCAGCAGCCACCGGGACCTTAACACTGAAGCTTTCTTT. Its protein product is CASSHRDLNTEAFF.

In its sample, this clonotype was seen many times. Here the CDR3 DNA reads TGCGCCAGCAGCTTGGGCGGGACAGGGGTTGTGGTGCCCCAGCATTTT. Encoded protein: CASSLGGTGVVVPQHF. The chain employs TRBV5-1 and TRBJ1-5; 10 positions match TRBD1. V trimming: 0 bases; J trimming: 9 bases; junction bases outside the gene matches: 9. The CDR3 spans 16 residues. Germline V gives CDR1 SGHRS, CDR2 YFSETQ.

This clonotype has a count of ten or more. The rearrangement links TRBV20-1 to TRBJ1-1; TRBD1 agrees at 7 bases. V lost 5 bases and J lost 4; bases outside the gene matches: 10. Germline V lookup: CDR1 DFQATT, CDR2 SNEGSKA (reference sequence). The CDR3 spans 14 residues. The CDR3 loop is CSARTGTDFTEAFF. CDR3 DNA: TGCAGTGCTCGCACCGGGACAGACTTCACTGAAGCTTTCTTT.

The table lists this clonotype with many counts. The genes are TRBV28 and TRBJ2-5; perhaps TRBD1 as D (6 bases). Germline V gives CDR1 MDHEN, CDR2 SYDVKM. CDR3 length: 15 residues. The V gene lost 5 bases and the J gene lost 1 base, with 14 bases spanning the gap. The CDR3 is CASSHREYGQETQYF. The CDR3, as DNA: TGTGCCAGCAGTCACAGGGAATACGGCCAAGAGACCCAGTACTTC.